The present T cell receptor (beta chain) was sequenced within a study of blood T cell repertoires in COVID-19. At the level of the study: The origin of the acute and convalescent COVID-19 samples was the United States, Italy and Spain. Nucleic acid was either cDNA or gDNA, and it came from T cells, B-cell-depleted T cells, or PBMCs.

The CDR3 contains 12 residues. CDR1 and CDR2 from the germline V gene are MNHEY and SVGEGT. The V end was cut by 2 bases, the J end by 15 bases, with 14 bases between. As originally analysed: The authors estimated nucleated cell counts from reference gene primer amplification. Some clones are missing from TCRdb's copy, which holds only in-frame ones; the method was immunoSEQ multiplex PCR. D and trimming come from the DNA, and the V and J calls and clone size come from that table. Of roughly 700,000 clones detected, 85% to 90% appear once; the ten largest clones hold approximately 0.3%. The clonotype originates from a woman aged 18-29 years with acute or convalescent COVID-19. This sequence joins TRBV6-2 or TRBV6-3 and TRBJ1-3, with a weak D call TRBD1 (6 bases). The sequenced sample consisted of peripheral blood. The CDR3 protein is CASSYVGQGRYF. The CDR3 region has the DNA TGTGCCAGCAGTTACGTTGGTCAGGGGAGATATTTT.